This entry lists 14 T cell receptor beta chains sequenced from one sample in a study of blood T cell repertoires in COVID-19. Repertoires were generated with immunoSEQ multiplex PCR, while TCRdb's copy carries only in-frame clones and drops some. The profile covers roughly 250,000 clones, with approximately 84% appearing a single time and roughly 14% taken by the ten largest. The sequenced sample was peripheral blood. The receptors originated from a person aged 70 to 85 with COVID-19, enrolled during active disease.

The CDR3 reads CASRGQGRTGELFF. Here the CDR3 DNA reads TGCGCCAGCAGGGGACAGGGTCGGACCGGGGAGCTGTTTTTT. The chain combines TRBV4-3 with TRBJ2-2; 9 bases line up with TRBD1. The CDR3 has 14 amino acids. V trimming: 6 bases; J trimming: 5 bases; junction bases outside the gene matches: 4. CDR1 is LGHNA, CDR2 YSLEER, per germline.

This chain connects TRBV7-2 to TRBJ2-3, with a weak D call TRBD2 (7 bases). CDR3 length: 15 residues. Deletions cut 5 bases from V and 2 bases from J, with 14 bases between. Germline V CDR1 and CDR2: SGHTA, FQGNSA. Written as DNA, the CDR3 is TGTGCCAGCAGCCCGGGGGGCTTGGTCACAGATACGCAGTATTTT. Translated, it gives CASSPGGLVTDTQYF.

V and J are TRBV27 and TRBJ1-2; 9 bases agree with TRBD1. The ends lost 7 bases at V and 4 bases at J; junction bases unmatched: 7. This CDR3 spans 14 amino acids. Germline loops: CDR1 MNHEY, CDR2 SMNVEV (reference sequence). The CDR3 nucleotides are TGTGCCAGCAAACCCGGGACAGGGCCCTATGGCTACACCTTC. Amino acids: CASKPGTGPYGYTF.

J is TRBJ1-2 and V is TRBV28, with D unresolved. Deletions cut 8 bases from V and 4 bases from J, with 14 bases between. Germline CDR1 reads MDHEN; CDR2 reads SYDVKM. CDR3 size: 13 residues. The CDR3 sequence: CASGTGEIYGYTF. Written as DNA, the CDR3 is TGTGCCAGCGGAACCGGGGAGATCTATGGCTACACCTTC.

The chain couples TRBV19 to TRBJ2-3; D is possibly TRBD2 (6 bases). Germline CDR1 and CDR2: LNHDA and SQIVND (reference sequence). V was clipped by 3 bases and J by 3 bases, with 13 bases between them. The CDR3 has 15 amino acids. CDR3 residues: CASSMGRGGTDTQYF. The CDR3 DNA sequence: TGTGCCAGTAGTATGGGACGGGGAGGTACAGATACGCAGTATTTT.

The sample holds one count of this clone. This sequence joins TRBV7-9 and TRBJ2-3, with D perhaps TRBD1 (6 bases). Germline CDR1 reads SEHNR; CDR2 reads FQNEAQ (reference sequence). The length of the CDR3 is 13 residues. Trimming took off 8 bases at V and 2 bases at J, with 11 bases between the two ends. The CDR3 DNA reads as TGTGCCAGCGTCAGGGGATCCACAGATACGCAGTATTTT. Translation: CASVRGSTDTQYF.

The rearrangement uses TRBV2 and TRBJ2-5; 10 nucleotides agree with TRBD1. The length of the CDR3 is 14 residues. Germline loops: CDR1 SNHLY, CDR2 FYNNEI. V lost 5 bases, J lost 5 bases, and 5 bases stayed unmatched. CDR3 residues: CASSKDRGVETQYF. CDR3 sequence (DNA): TGTGCCAGCAGTAAGGACAGGGGGGTGGAGACCCAGTACTTC.

This chain connects TRBV27 to TRBJ1-1, with D unclear. The CDR3 runs to 14 residues. Trimming removed 4 bases from V and 6 bases from J, with 15 bases in between. CDR1 is MNHEY, CDR2 SMNVEV, per germline (reference sequence). In DNA, the CDR3 is TGTGCCAGCAGTTCGCTCGGACTTGAAGCTGAAGCTTTCTTT. The encoded protein is CASSSLGLEAEAFF.

This chain joins TRBV7-3 and TRBJ2-3, with D possibly being TRBD2 (5 bases). The germline V gene has CDR1 SGHTA and CDR2 FQGTGA. There are 15 residues in the CDR3. Between the trimmed V and J ends, which lost 2 bases and 2 bases, there was a span of 11 bases. As DNA, the CDR3 is TGTGCCAGCAGCTTAGCGGGCGGATACACAGATACGCAGTATTTT. Amino acids: CASSLAGGYTDTQYF.

This chain connects TRBV5-1 to TRBJ2-5, with D maybe TRBD2 (5 bases). The CDR3 consists of 15 residues. CDR1 and CDR2 from the germline V gene are SGHRS and YFSETQ. Deletions cut 0 bases from V and 2 bases from J, with 11 bases between. The CDR3 spells CASSLGSRGQETQYF. The CDR3 nucleotides read TGCGCCAGCAGCTTGGGCAGTCGGGGTCAAGAGACCCAGTACTTC.

CDR3 nucleotides: TGTGCCAGTAGTCCCGACGGGGGGCCGCCTGGGAATGAGCAGTTCTTC. It is translated as CASSPDGGPPGNEQFF. The rearrangement links TRBV19 to TRBJ2-1, with D possibly being TRBD2 (7 bases). The CDR3 is made up of 16 amino acids. CDR1 and CDR2 from the germline V gene are LNHDA and SQIVND (reference sequence). The V end lost 5 bases, the J end lost 7 bases, and 21 bases lay between the germline ends. Based on the CDR3 plus reference TRBV19 and TRBJ2-1, the full variable domain is DGGITQSPKYLFRKEGQNVTLSCEQNLNHDAMYWYRQDPGQGLRLIYYSQIVNDFQKGDIAEGYSVSREKKESFPLTVTSAQKNPTAFYLCASSPDGGPPGNEQFFGPGTRLTVL.

This clone was seen a few times. The rearrangement joins TRBV7-3 to TRBJ1-5, with a possible D match to TRBD1 (5 bases). CDR3 length equals 17 residues. Germline V CDR1 and CDR2: SGHTA, FQGTGA. Trimming shortened V by 5 bases and J by 0 bases, and 17 bases separated the two germline ends. CDR3 bases: TGTGCCAGCAGCGAGACAGACAGTAGACTTAGCAATCAGCCCCAGCATTTT. This codes for CASSETDSRLSNQPQHF.

The V and J genes are TRBV7-2 and TRBJ2-5, with 8 bases matching TRBD1. J gave up 2 bases and V 5 bases, and 1 base lay outside the gene matches. CDR3 length equals 13 residues. Germline V gene sequence: CDR1 SGHTA, CDR2 FQGNSA. The CDR3 region is CASSGTGQETQYF. The CDR3 coding sequence is TGTGCCAGCAGCGGGACAGGACAAGAGACCCAGTACTTC. Full variable domain (remainder filled in from reference TRBV7-2 and TRBJ2-5): GAGVSQSPSNKVTEKGKDVELRCDPISGHTALYWYRQSLGQGLEFLIYFQGNSAPDKSGLPSDRFSAERTGGSVSTLTIQRTQQEDSAVYLCASSGTGQETQYFGPGTRLLVL.

The CDR3 DNA reads TGTGCCAGCAGCGCGGGGGCGGGACTAGCGGGACTAGGGAATGAGCAGTTCTTC. As protein: CASSAGAGLAGLGNEQFF. The genes are TRBV9 and TRBJ2-1, with 13 bases lining up with TRBD2. The V gene's germline CDR1 is SGDLS and CDR2 YYNGEE. V dropped 3 bases and J dropped 7; count of bases not matched to a gene: 13. This CDR3 spans 18 amino acids. The variable domain in full, completed from reference TRBV9 and TRBJ2-1, reads DSGVTQTPKHLITATGQRVTLRCSPRSGDLSVYWYQQSLDQGLQFLIQYYNGEERAKGNILERFSAQQFPDLHSELNLSSLELGDSALYFCASSAGAGLAGLGNEQFFGPGTRLTVL.